A single sample gave rise to the 32 T cell receptor beta chains below, sequenced in a study of CD8+ T cells in alopecia areata. Sample treatment: oral pan-JAK inhibitor, 5-10 mg twice daily. Reverse transcribed after extraction, RNA yielded cDNA as the sequencing template. Profiled with immunoSEQ multiplex PCR; TCRdb holds only in-frame clones, not every one. The data show around 200,000 clones, 60% to 70% seen once. Sequencing was performed on CD4+ T cells sorted from blood, taken at week 4, from a patient treated with tofacitinib. The receptors were gathered from a human donor with alopecia areata.

The chain couples TRBV4-2 to TRBJ2-3, with D hard to call. V was clipped by 4 bases and J by 6 bases, with 11 bases between them. The germline V gene has CDR1 LGHNA and CDR2 YNFKEQ. This CDR3 is built from 13 residues. The CDR3 reads CASSPGRADTQYF. The CDR3, as DNA: TGTGCCAGCAGCCCTGGACGTGCGGATACGCAGTATTTT.

This clone was observed a handful of times. The rearrangement uses TRBV7-2 and TRBJ2-7; 9 nucleotides match TRBD2. Germline values: CDR1 SGHTA, CDR2 FQGNSA. This CDR3 contains 15 residues. The V gene end was trimmed by 3 bases and the J gene end by 3 bases; junction bases not matched to a gene: 6. CDR3 region: CASSFSTSGDYEQYF. CDR3 DNA sequence: TGTGCCAGCAGCTTCTCGACTAGCGGAGACTACGAGCAGTACTTC.

The chain carries TRBV23-1 and TRBJ1-1; D is uncertain. TRBV23-1 is an ORF for which the function is uncertain. V was shortened by 1 base and J by 6 bases, with 15 bases between the two germline ends. The CDR3 sequence is 15 residues long. The CDR3 DNA sequence: TGCGCCAGCAGTCAATATTGTACCCACCGATCTGAAGCTTTCTTT. It encodes CASSQYCTHRSEAFF.

The chain links TRBV7-2 to TRBJ1-5; D might be TRBD1 (5 bases). From germline, CDR1 is SGHTA and CDR2 FQGNSA. The CDR3 runs 15 residues. V gave up 2 bases and J gave up 7 bases, with 15 bases separating them. This chain's CDR3 is CASSLMGQGLQPQHF. The CDR3 region has the DNA TGTGCCAGCAGCTTAATGGGTCAGGGCCTACAGCCCCAGCATTTT.

The rearrangement joins TRBV10-3 to TRBJ2-1; the match to TRBD1 covers 7 bases. Germline trimming cut 6 bases from V and 9 bases from J; bases unmatched to any gene: 5. Germline assignment: CDR1 ENHRY and CDR2 SYGVKD. The CDR3 sequence is 12 residues long. The CDR3 region is CAIRQGQGEQFF. The CDR3 DNA is TGTGCCATCAGACAGGGGCAGGGTGAGCAGTTCTTC.

The chain is built from TRBV15 and TRBJ1-2, with D possibly TRBD1 on 6 matching bases. The CDR3 sequence is 13 residues long. V lost 2 bases to trimming and J lost 8 bases, with 12 bases between them. Germline loops: CDR1 LNHNV, CDR2 YYDKDF (reference sequence). The CDR3 DNA follows: TGTGCCACCAGCAGATCCACAGGGAGCGGCTACACCTTC. It is translated as CATSRSTGSGYTF.

V usage is TRBV30 and J usage is TRBJ1-2; D unresolved. The CDR3 has 13 amino acids. Between the trimmed V and J ends, which lost 4 bases and 1 base, there was a span of 10 bases. Germline values: CDR1 GTSNPN, CDR2 SVGIG (reference sequence). CDR3 DNA sequence: TGTGCCTGGACAGAATCCGATAACTATGGCTACACCTTC. Its protein is CAWTESDNYGYTF. Complete variable domain (other parts from reference TRBV30 and TRBJ1-2): SQTIHQWPATLVQPVGSPLSLECTVEGTSNPNLYWYRQAAGRGLQLLFYSVGIGQISSEVPQNLSASRPQDRQFILSSKKLLLSDSGFYLCAWTESDNYGYTFGSGTRLTVV.

The chain combines TRBV5-1 with TRBJ2-7; D possibly corresponds to TRBD1 (6 bases). The germline V gene has CDR1 SGHRS and CDR2 YFSETQ. V was clipped by 4 bases and J by 3 bases, with 14 bases between them. The CDR3 totals 14 residues. The CDR3 sequence is CASSQAGTHYEQYF. The CDR3 DNA reads TGCGCCAGCAGCCAGGCCGGGACACACTACGAGCAGTACTTC. The full variable domain, rest sourced from reference TRBV5-1 and TRBJ2-7, is KAGVTQTPRYLIKTRGQQVTLSCSPISGHRSVSWYQQTPGQGLQFLFEYFSETQRNKGNFPGRFSGRQFSNSRSEMNVSTLELGDSALYLCASSQAGTHYEQYFGPGTRLTVT.

This clone was counted a few times. The chain carries TRBV29-1 and TRBJ2-3; D gene unclear. CDR3 size: 12 residues. CDR1 is SQVTM and CDR2 is ANQGSEA in the germline V gene. With 8 bases removed from V and 1 base from J, the gap between germline ends came to 10 bases. CDR3 residues: CSSPSGTDTQYF. For the CDR3, the DNA is TGCAGCTCCCCGAGTGGCACAGATACGCAGTATTTT.

This clone was observed once. The rearrangement joins TRBV5-1 to TRBJ2-7, with 11 bases identical to TRBD2. CDR1 SGHRS and CDR2 YFSETQ come from the germline V gene. This CDR3 comprises 14 residues. Trimming took 7 bases from V and 0 from J; bases not matched to a gene: 3. CDR3 nucleotides: TGCGCCAGCCAGACTAGCGGGAACTCCTACGAGCAGTACTTC. Translation: CASQTSGNSYEQYF.

This chain uses TRBV5-1 with TRBJ2-7; TRBD1 agrees at 10 bases. Germline V CDR1 and CDR2: SGHRS, YFSETQ. Trimming at V came to 4 bases and at J to 3 bases, leaving 4 bases not matched to a gene. This CDR3 contains 14 residues. The CDR3 DNA sequence: TGCGCCAGCAGCACCGGGACAGGGGACTACGAGCAGTACTTC. It translates to CASSTGTGDYEQYF.

This clone was observed a handful of times. V gene TRBV29-1 combines with J gene TRBJ1-1; D ambiguous. The CDR3 contains 12 residues. Germline V gene lookup returns CDR1 SQVTM and CDR2 ANQGSEA. V was clipped by 7 bases and J by 1 base, with 10 bases between them. CDR3 sequence: CSGNEKNTEAFF. CDR3 DNA: TGCAGCGGCAACGAGAAGAACACTGAAGCTTTCTTT.

This chain joins TRBV7-9 and TRBJ2-5; TRBD2 aligns across 11 bases. CDR1 is SEHNR and CDR2 is FQNEAQ in the germline V gene (reference sequence). The CDR3 is 15 residues long. The trim removed 3 bases at V and 0 bases at J, leaving 0 bases unmatched. The DNA of the CDR3 is TGTGCCAGCAGCTTTAGCGGGAGGGACCAAGAGACCCAGTACTTC. It is translated as CASSFSGRDQETQYF. Together with reference TRBV7-9 and TRBJ2-5, the CDR3 gives the full variable domain: DTGVSQNPRHKITKRGQNVTFRCDPISEHNRLYWYRQTLGQGPEFLTYFQNEAQLEKSRLLSDRFSAERPKGSFSTLEIQRTEQGDSAMYLCASSFSGRDQETQYFGPGTRLLVL.

This clone was picked up one time. CDR3 DNA: TGCGCCAGCCGACTTACAGGGTCGCGGGACACTGAAGCTTTCTTT. As protein: CASRLTGSRDTEAFF. The chain combines TRBV5-1 with TRBJ1-1; TRBD1 might be the D (6 bases). V was trimmed by 7 bases and J by 3 bases, leaving 19 bases between them. Germline V gives CDR1 SGHRS, CDR2 YFSETQ. The CDR3 runs to 15 residues.

V usage is TRBV7-6 and J usage is TRBJ2-7, with D uncertain. The germline gives CDR1 SGHVS, CDR2 FNYEAQ. Trimming took 1 base from V and 3 from J, leaving 13 bases between them. This CDR3 region has 15 residues. The CDR3 loop is CASSLGPRMNYEQYF. CDR3 DNA: TGTGCCAGCAGCTTAGGCCCCCGGATGAACTACGAGCAGTACTTC.

This chain connects TRBV18 to TRBJ2-4; TRBD2 matches 13 bases. Trimming at V came to 4 bases and at J to 5 bases, leaving 2 bases not matched to a gene. The CDR3 has 15 amino acids. The germline V gene encodes CDR1 KGHSH and CDR2 LQKENI. The DNA of the CDR3 is TGTGCCAGCTCACTCGGGACTAGCGGGGAAAACATTCAGTACTTC. Residues: CASSLGTSGENIQYF.

The chain employs TRBV4-2 and TRBJ1-5; 10 nucleotides agree with TRBD1. Germline CDR1 and CDR2: LGHNA and YNFKEQ. With V trimmed by 4 bases and J by 4 bases, 1 base remained unmatched. The CDR3 consists of 14 residues. CDR3 bases: TGTGCCAGCAGCCGGGGACAGGGGAATCAGCCCCAGCATTTT. It translates to CASSRGQGNQPQHF.

This chain connects TRBV7-8 to TRBJ1-2; D is perhaps TRBD1 (5 bases). The CDR3 runs to 14 residues. The germline CDR1 and CDR2 sequences are SGHVS and FQNEAQ. V was clipped by 5 bases and J by 4 bases, with 14 bases between them. CDR3 sequence: CASSDQGPLYGYTF. The DNA for the CDR3 is TGTGCCAGCAGCGACCAGGGACCACTCTATGGCTACACCTTC.

This clone has just a few counts. This rearrangement joins TRBV19 to TRBJ1-2; tentatively, D is TRBD1 (5 bases). The CDR3 runs to 14 residues. V was shortened by 8 bases and J by 5 bases, with 18 bases between the two germline ends. Germline V gene data show CDR1 as LNHDA and CDR2 as SQIVND (reference sequence). CDR3 nucleotide sequence: TGTGCCAGTGCACACGCTAGAGGGACGTATGGCTACACCTTC. Residues: CASAHARGTYGYTF. Together with reference TRBV19 and TRBJ1-2, the CDR3 gives the full variable domain: DGGITQSPKYLFRKEGQNVTLSCEQNLNHDAMYWYRQDPGQGLRLIYYSQIVNDFQKGDIAEGYSVSREKKESFPLTVTSAQKNPTAFYLCASAHARGTYGYTFGSGTRLTVV.

The chain couples TRBV9 to TRBJ2-7, with D tentatively TRBD1 (6 bases). V shed 0 bases and J shed 6 bases, with 13 bases lying between them. Germline CDR1 and CDR2: SGDLS and YYNGEE. This CDR3 contains 14 residues. CDR3 sequence reads: CASSVAFGTSEQYF. Here the CDR3 DNA reads TGTGCCAGCAGCGTAGCCTTTGGGACATCCGAGCAGTACTTC.

The chain joins TRBV5-1 to TRBJ2-7; 12 positions agree with TRBD1. V lost 0 bases and J lost 5; bases outside the gene matches: 3. Germline CDR1 SGHRS, CDR2 YFSETQ. CDR3 length: 15 amino acids. CDR3 sequence (DNA): TGCGCCAGCAGCTTGGGAGGGACAGGGGGCAACGAGCAGTACTTC. Residues: CASSLGGTGGNEQYF.

This sequence joins TRBV10-3 and TRBJ2-7; 8 positions match TRBD1. In germline, CDR1 is ENHRY, CDR2 SYGVKD. The CDR3 runs 14 residues. The V gene end was trimmed by 3 bases and the J gene end by 6 bases; junction bases not matched to a gene: 7. The CDR3 sequence: CAISEGRGLVEQYF. The CDR3 DNA reads TGTGCCATCAGTGAAGGCAGGGGGCTAGTCGAGCAGTACTTC.

J is TRBJ1-1 and V is TRBV29-1; D perhaps matches TRBD1 (6 bases). CDR3 length: 13 amino acids. Germline V gene lookup returns CDR1 SQVTM and CDR2 ANQGSEA. The germline V and J ends were trimmed by 7 bases and 1 base, with 13 bases remaining between them. The CDR3 protein is CSATGLGNTEAFF. The DNA for the CDR3 is TGCAGCGCCACAGGGCTTGGGAACACTGAAGCTTTCTTT.

There are a few counts of this clone. This chain links TRBV10-3 with TRBJ2-5; D remains unclear. Germline assignment: CDR1 ENHRY and CDR2 SYGVKD. V was trimmed by 1 base and J by 3 bases, leaving 12 bases between them. CDR3 length equals 15 residues. CDR3: CAISEFVTIKETQYF. CDR3 nucleotides: TGTGCCATCAGTGAGTTTGTCACGATCAAAGAGACCCAGTACTTC.

The rearrangement uses TRBV28 and TRBJ1-2; 7 bases are shared with TRBD1. The V gene's germline CDR1 is MDHEN and CDR2 SYDVKM. V was clipped by 4 bases and J by 4 bases; unmatched bases: 9. The CDR3 has 15 residues. The CDR3: CASSYRGRVGYGYTF. DNA of the CDR3: TGTGCCAGCAGTTATAGGGGGCGAGTTGGCTATGGCTACACCTTC.

This rearrangement joins TRBV4-2 to TRBJ2-1; the match to TRBD1 covers 7 bases. This CDR3 comprises 15 residues. The V and J ends lost 3 bases and 4 bases, in that order; junction bases with no gene match: 6. Germline CDR1 reads LGHNA; CDR2 reads YNFKEQ. Here the CDR3 reads CASSQRGGDYNEQFF. CDR3 DNA: TGTGCCAGCAGCCAGAGAGGGGGCGATTACAATGAGCAGTTCTTC.

This clone appeared a few times. The chain has TRBV2 and TRBJ2-1; the match to TRBD1 covers 9 bases. The J segment lost 7 bases and the V segment lost 5 bases, leaving 6 bases of the junction unmatched. The CDR3 extends over 14 amino acids. Germline CDR1 reads SNHLY; CDR2 reads FYNNEI. The CDR3 DNA sequence: TGTGCCAGCAGTCCCCGGACAGGGGCAAATGAGCAGTTCTTC. Translating it yields CASSPRTGANEQFF.

This clone was seen only a few times. The V and J genes are TRBV7-2 and TRBJ1-1, with 7 bases matching TRBD1. The CDR3 spans 15 residues. V lost 1 base and J lost 2; bases outside the gene matches: 4. CDR1 and CDR2 (germline): SGHTA, FQGNSA. The DNA for the CDR3 is TGTGCCAGCAGCTTAGGACAGGGACCTAACACTGAAGCTTTCTTT. This codes for CASSLGQGPNTEAFF.

The chain recombines TRBV27 with TRBJ2-7; 8 bases are shared with TRBD1. The CDR3 runs to 14 residues. V gave up 4 bases and J gave up 5 bases; unmatched junction bases: 7. Germline V gene lookup returns CDR1 MNHEY and CDR2 SMNVEV (reference sequence). For the CDR3, the DNA is TGTGCCAGCAGTTCCGGACAGGGCCCCCACGAGCAGTACTTC. This translates into CASSSGQGPHEQYF.

The chain combines TRBV4-3 with TRBJ2-5; D is possibly TRBD2 (5 bases). With 4 bases removed from V and 5 bases from J, the gap between germline ends came to 14 bases. Germline V gene data show CDR1 as LGHNA and CDR2 as YSLEER. This CDR3 has 14 residues. CDR3 sequence (DNA): TGCGCCAGCAGCCTACGGACTGGTACGGAGACCCAGTACTTC. This gives the protein CASSLRTGTETQYF.

J is TRBJ2-5 and V is TRBV28, with D possibly TRBD1 on 5 matching bases. Germline-derived CDR1 and CDR2 are MDHEN and SYDVKM. V was trimmed by 5 bases and J by 7 bases, leaving 17 bases between them. The CDR3 contains 14 residues. CDR3 nucleotides: TGTGCCAGCAGTACCAGACAGCCCCCAGGGACCCAGTACTTC. It codes for CASSTRQPPGTQYF.

J is TRBJ1-1 and V is TRBV9, with unresolved D. Germline CDR1 reads SGDLS; CDR2 reads YYNGEE. V shed 4 bases and J shed 3 bases, with 10 bases lying between them. CDR3 size: 13 residues. CDR3: CASSLEVYTEAFF. Written as DNA, the CDR3 is TGTGCCAGCAGCCTAGAGGTCTACACTGAAGCTTTCTTT.